This TCR beta chain emerged from a study of blood T cell repertoires in COVID-19. Background on the study: The analysed material was cDNA or gDNA that came from T cells, B-cell-depleted T cells, or PBMCs.

Method: immunoSEQ multiplex PCR; TCRdb's copy keeps in-frame clones and lacks some. The sample contains fewer than 200,000 clones, 70% to 90% of which appear only once. There are 16 residues in the CDR3. Germline V CDR1 and CDR2: LGHDT, YNNKEL (reference sequence). Trimming stripped 1 base from V and 3 bases from J, with 13 bases between. The TCR originated in a woman in her forties or fifties with COVID-19, enrolled during active disease. The sample consisted of peripheral blood. This chain links TRBV3-1 (or the pseudogene TRBV3-2) with TRBJ1-5, with a weak D call TRBD1 (5 bases). This chain's CDR3 is CASSQGKGAYNQPQHF. The CDR3 region has the DNA TGTGCCAGCAGCCAAGGAAAAGGGGCGTACAATCAGCCCCAGCATTTT.